This passage covers 15 T cell receptor beta chains from one sample sequenced in a study of regulatory T cells in long-lasting Graves disease. Time point reported: newly diagnosed GD, antithyroid drugs for less than 3 months. PBMC RNA served as the TCR library source. In building TCR beta libraries, iRepertoire HTBI primers were used together with Arm-PCR of CDR3 regions. TCRdb reprocessed the multiplex PCR reads via MiXCR and lists one record per CDR3 protein. The sample has 320,000 or so distinct CDR3 sequences, 15% to 20% seen once. This specimen consisted of peripheral blood mononuclear cells (PBMCs), obtained at new diagnosis, from a patient treated with antithyroid drugs. The receptors derive from a female donor with Graves disease.

V is TRBV28 and J is TRBJ1-5, with 9 bases identical to TRBD1. CDR3 length equals 15 residues. The germline gives CDR1 MDHEN, CDR2 SYDVKM. Trimming cost V 6 bases and J 6 bases; bases outside gene matches: 9. The CDR3 DNA reads as TGTGCCAGCAGCTCACGACAGGGGGTACTTCAGCCCCAGCATTTT. Amino acid sequence: CASSSRQGVLQPQHF.

This clonotype was detected ten times or more. The rearrangement joins TRBV2 to TRBJ2-2; TRBD1 agrees at 7 bases. Germline CDR1 is SNHLY and CDR2 is FYNNEI. There are 13 residues in the CDR3. Losses at the gene ends were 5 bases for V and 5 bases for J; bases not matched to a gene: 2. This CDR3 is CASSKGQTGELFF. In nucleotides, the CDR3 is TGTGCCAGCAGTAAGGGACAGACCGGGGAGCTGTTTTTT.

This clonotype was seen a handful of times. This sequence joins TRBV5-1 and TRBJ2-5; unclear D gene. Trimming shortened V by 2 bases and J by 5 bases, and 13 bases separated the two germline ends. CDR1 and CDR2 from the germline V gene are SGHRS and YFSETQ. The CDR3 is 14 amino acids. The CDR3 loop reads CASSFSGLDETQYF. The DNA of the CDR3 is TGCGCCAGCAGCTTTTCAGGTCTGGATGAGACCCAGTACTTC. The full variable domain, completed using reference TRBV5-1 and TRBJ2-5, is KAGVTQTPRYLIKTRGQQVTLSCSPISGHRSVSWYQQTPGQGLQFLFEYFSETQRNKGNFPGRFSGRQFSNSRSEMNVSTLELGDSALYLCASSFSGLDETQYFGPGTRLLVL.

This clonotype turned up a few times. The chain is built from TRBV2 and TRBJ2-3, with D possibly being TRBD2 (5 bases). V dropped 7 bases and J dropped 0 bases, with 14 bases sitting between them. Per germline, CDR1 SNHLY and CDR2 FYNNEI. There are 15 residues in the CDR3. The chain's CDR3 is CASKQRRTSTDTQYF. CDR3 coding DNA: TGTGCCAGCAAACAACGAAGGACTAGCACAGATACGCAGTATTTT.

This clonotype has at least ten counts. The gene calls are TRBV3-1 and TRBJ2-1; 7 nucleotides agree with TRBD1. The CDR3 sequence is 17 residues long. V trimming: 4 bases; J trimming: 0 bases; junction bases outside the gene matches: 9. In germline, CDR1 is LGHDT, CDR2 YNNKEL (reference sequence). CDR3 in DNA: TGTGCCAGCAGCCCTAAACCGGACAGGTTCTCCTACAATGAGCAGTTCTTC. As protein: CASSPKPDRFSYNEQFF.

This clonotype occurred many times. The chain has TRBV30 and TRBJ2-1; tentative D call: TRBD2 (5 bases). The CDR3 is 12 amino acids. The ends were cut back, 0 bases at V and 9 bases at J, with 9 bases in the middle. Germline loops: CDR1 GTSNPN, CDR2 SVGIG (reference sequence). CDR3 nucleotide sequence: TGTGCCTGGAGTGTTCTCGCGGGTGAGCAGTTCTTC. The encoded protein is CAWSVLAGEQFF.

This clonotype has a single count. The V call is TRBV3-1, the J call TRBJ2-3; D is possibly TRBD2 (6 bases). The CDR3 is made up of 14 amino acids. Germline V gene data show CDR1 as LGHDT and CDR2 as YNNKEL (reference sequence). V gave up 0 bases and J gave up 8 bases, with 12 bases separating them. CDR3 sequence: CASSQDSGLFTQYF. For the CDR3, the DNA is TGTGCCAGCAGCCAAGATAGCGGACTCTTTACGCAGTATTTT.

This clonotype was seen ten or more times. The chain joins TRBV6-5 to TRBJ2-7; no firm D call. This CDR3 contains 14 residues. Per germline, CDR1 MNHEY and CDR2 SVGAGI. V gave up 0 bases and J gave up 6 bases, with 12 bases separating them. The CDR3 protein is CASSYSLGFGEQYF. The CDR3 bases are TGTGCCAGCAGTTACTCGCTTGGTTTCGGCGAGCAGTACTTC.

This clonotype was observed a few times. This chain connects TRBV15 to TRBJ1-4; no definite D call. V was trimmed by 0 bases and J by 7 bases, leaving 15 bases between them. Germline CDR1 LNHNV, CDR2 YYDKDF (reference sequence). This CDR3 comprises 16 residues. CDR3 DNA sequence: TGTGCCACCAGCAGAGATGACCGGAGATTTGCTGAAAAACTGTTTTTT. It specifies CATSRDDRRFAEKLFF.

There are a few counts of this clonotype. The chain joins TRBV29-1 to TRBJ1-5; 10 bases fit TRBD1. Germline V gene data show CDR1 as SQVTM and CDR2 as ANQGSEA. V shed 5 bases and J 6 bases; nucleotides not matched to a gene: 7. CDR3 length: 14 residues. The CDR3 DNA sequence: TGCAGCGTTCGGGACAGGGGAGACGGTCAGCCCCAGCATTTT. It is translated as CSVRDRGDGQPQHF.

The chain employs TRBV6-5 and TRBJ1-1, with unresolved D. The CDR3 has 12 amino acids. Germline assignment: CDR1 MNHEY and CDR2 SVGAGI. Trimming removed 3 bases at V and 8 bases at J, with 10 bases between. DNA of the CDR3: TGTGCCAGCAGTTATTCGTCCAAGGAAGCTTTCTTT. Its protein is CASSYSSKEAFF.

The chain is built from TRBV20-1 and TRBJ1-6, with no clear D. Germline lookup yields CDR1 DFQATT and CDR2 SNEGSKA (reference sequence). The CDR3 totals 12 residues. The V end was cut by 2 bases, the J end by 14 bases, with 13 bases between. The CDR3 DNA follows: TGCAGTGCTAGATCCCCCGATCGGGCCCTCCACTTT. Translation gives CSARSPDRALHF.

The chain joins TRBV20-1 to TRBJ2-1, with 9 bases identical to TRBD2. The CDR3 is 16 amino acids. The germline gives CDR1 DFQATT, CDR2 SNEGSKA (reference sequence). V lost 1 base and J lost 6; bases outside the gene matches: 10. The CDR3 protein is CSARGLASGELNEQFF. The CDR3 DNA sequence: TGCAGTGCTAGAGGTTTGGCTAGCGGGGAACTCAATGAGCAGTTCTTC.

Ten or more counts support this clonotype. The rearrangement uses TRBV20-1 and TRBJ2-7; the D gene is possibly TRBD2 (6 bases). The CDR3 is made up of 12 amino acids. CDR1 is DFQATT, CDR2 SNEGSKA, per germline (reference sequence). Trimming stripped 7 bases from V and 0 bases from J, with 10 bases between. CDR3 sequence (DNA): TGCAGTGGGGCGGAGGGCTCCTACGAGCAGTACTTC. Protein product: CSGAEGSYEQYF.

This clonotype was detected ten times or more. In DNA form, the CDR3 reads TGCGCCAGCAGCTTGGAGGGAGTCGGTGAGCAGTTCTTC. Protein: CASSLEGVGEQFF. The chain links TRBV5-1 to TRBJ2-1; D possibly corresponds to TRBD2 (5 bases). The CDR3 consists of 13 residues. In germline, CDR1 is SGHRS, CDR2 YFSETQ. V was pared by 0 bases and J by 9 bases, with 10 bases between. Together with reference TRBV5-1 and TRBJ2-1, the CDR3 gives the full variable domain: KAGVTQTPRYLIKTRGQQVTLSCSPISGHRSVSWYQQTPGQGLQFLFEYFSETQRNKGNFPGRFSGRQFSNSRSEMNVSTLELGDSALYLCASSLEGVGEQFFGPGTRLTVL.